Ten or more counts support the clone carrying this TCR beta chain. The antigen remains undetermined. This sample is drawn from a study of T cell repertoires in cytomegalovirus infection. Study-wide results and caveats: CMV-specific HLA-C-restricted TCR beta clonotypes dominated the ex vivo response.

The CDR3 consists of 17 residues. Trimming at V came to 6 bases and at J to 8 bases, leaving 17 bases not matched to a gene. Germline V gene data show CDR1 as MNHNS and CDR2 as SASEGT. TCRdb processed the reads anew with MiXCR; each CDR3 protein has one entry. The sample records roughly 49,000 distinct CDR3 sequences, about 20% being singletons. The chain combines TRBV6-1 with TRBJ2-1; the match to TRBD2 covers 9 bases. Source material: PBMCs, sequenced either directly or after in vitro stimulation (not recorded which). The clonotype was recovered from a human donor in good health (CMV status not recorded). Some clones in this sample may be carry-over from other donors' samples. The CDR3 nucleotides read TGTGCCAGCAGAGCGCCGGGACTAGCAGTAAGAGTCGATGAGCAGTTCTTC. This sequence encodes CASRAPGLAVRVDEQFF.